This T cell receptor (beta chain) was documented in a study of radiotherapy plus CTLA-4 blockade in lung cancer. Assay used: immunoSEQ multiplex PCR; TCRdb lists only in-frame clones, some missing. Counted here are 50,000 to 70,000 clones, about 80% occurring once; the ten biggest clones make up roughly 6%. This CDR3 has 16 residues. The origin of this receptor is a human donor with non-small cell lung cancer whose response to radiotherapy plus ipilimumab could not be evaluated. This specimen consisted of peripheral blood, obtained from a patient treated with radiotherapy plus ipilimumab. The V and J genes are TRBV21-1 and TRBJ1-5; TRBD1, as called in the table, went unchecked against the DNA. TRBV21-1 is given as a pseudogene. The CDR3 here is CASTFTKDRYNQPQHF. CDR3 DNA sequence: TGTGCCAGCACCTTCACCAAGGACAGATACAATCAGCCCCAGCATTTT.